This TCR beta chain was sequenced in a study of molecular identifiers for immune sequencing clone quantification. Details on this clonotype: A much bigger clone sits one base away, suggesting this may be a read error.

Sequencing libraries of naive CD8 cells derived from approximately 20,000 to 1,000,000 sorted cells with 10%, 30% or 50% RNA. The CDR3 runs to 15 residues. Germline loops: CDR1 SGHDT, CDR2 YYEEEE. TCRdb independently ran MiXCR on the PCR reads; one entry per CDR3 protein. The sample contains 460,000 or so distinct CDR3 sequences, about 22% of which appear only once. The chain is built from TRBV5-6 and TRBJ1-5; TRBD1 is a possible D gene (6 bases). The sample was naive CD8+ T cells from blood, with Jurkat cell RNA spiked in. Subset given: FACS-sorted CD8+CD4-CCR7+CD45RA+ naive T cells. The TCR sequence derives from a human donor in good health. Some libraries in this study had Jurkat cell RNA spiked in. The CDR3 DNA reads TGTGCCGGCAGCTTGTGGGGGGCCTACAATCAGCCCCAGCATTTT. It yields the protein CAGSLWGAYNQPQHF. The full variable domain, its missing parts supplied by reference TRBV5-6 and TRBJ1-5, is DAGVTQSPTHLIKTRGQQVTLRCSPKSGHDTVSWYQQALGQGPQFIFQYYEEEERQRGNFPDRFSGHQFPNYSSELNVNALLLGDSALYLCAGSLWGAYNQPQHFGDGTRLSIL.